The present T cell receptor (beta chain) was sequenced within a study of blood T cells in healthy people across ages. Broader study findings: Strong correlation linked observed beta diversity and percent naive T cells.

This CDR3 comprises 15 residues. The trim removed 7 bases at V and 3 bases at J, leaving 9 bases unmatched. Notes on this clonotype: Antigen specificity is unknown.

A second PCR of 7 to 11 cycles used a sample-barcoded 5' primer and a J-beta primer mix. One entry per CDR3 protein, called by TCRdb with MiXCR from the 5' RACE reads. The table has approximately 1.5 million distinct CDR3 sequences, approximately 32% seen once; the top ten hold about 11%. The J gene is TRBJ2-5, the V gene TRBV12-3 or TRBV12-4; 9 positions match TRBD2. The sample was blood. The clonotype comes from a woman aged 30 to 39 in good health. CDR3 sequence: CASTPLTSGKETQYF. CDR3 nucleotide sequence: TGTGCCAGCACCCCACTGACTAGCGGCAAAGAGACCCAGTACTTC.